This TCR beta chain was observed in a study of CD8+ T cells in alopecia areata. Study observations and caveats: Compared with mice, patients displayed less clear TCR sharing, possibly for HLA-related reasons.

V was pared by 6 bases and J by 6 bases, with 11 bases between. From germline, CDR1 is LNHDA and CDR2 SQIVND (reference sequence). CDR3 length: 12 amino acids. The table lists this clone with a few counts. The antigen remains unidentified. cDNA reverse transcribed from extracted RNA served as the sequencing template. Profiled with immunoSEQ multiplex PCR; TCRdb holds only in-frame clones, not every one. The sample lists about 200,000 clones; approximately 60% were seen once. The receptor was derived from a human donor in good health. The chain combines TRBV19 with TRBJ1-1; the D gene is possibly TRBD1 (6 bases). The sequencing sample was made of CD8+ T cells sorted from blood. The CDR3 here is CASSTGLAEAFF. The CDR3, as DNA: TGTGCCAGTAGCACAGGGTTGGCTGAAGCTTTCTTT.